Listed below are T cell receptor beta chains from one sample, sequenced in a study of T-cell reconstitution after alpha-beta-depleted transplantation in children. TCRdb reprocessed the PCR reads with MiXCR, giving one entry per CDR3 protein. The sample records 440,000 or so distinct CDR3 sequences, around two fifths being singletons. This specimen was PBMCs, taken before TCRalphabeta/CD19-depleted stem cell transplant. These receptor sequences come from a girl aged 2-10 years with aplastic anemia, due to receive a stem cell transplant. The CDR3 runs from the conserved cysteine through the conserved F or W. D genes are given only for firm matches. Expanded clones are given a class, and other clones once, few, many or no size at all.

abundance: .; j_gene: TRBJ2-1; len: 14; v_gene: TRBV29-1; d_gene: TRBD1; CDR3nt: TGCAGCGCCCCGAAAGGGACAGGGAGAGGTGAGCAGTTCTTC; CDR3aa: CSAPKGTGRGEQFF
abundance: few; j_gene: TRBJ2-7; len: 14; v_gene: TRBV12-3/TRBV12-4; d_gene: TRBD2; CDR3nt: TGTGCCAGCAGTACAGCGGGGAGGTCGGGTGAGCAGTACTTC; CDR3aa: CASSTAGRSGEQYF
abundance: .; j_gene: TRBJ2-1; len: 14; v_gene: TRBV29-1; d_gene: .; CDR3nt: TGCAGCGTTGTAAGGGACTCCGTGTACAATGAGCAGTTCTTC; CDR3aa: CSVVRDSVYNEQFF
abundance: .; j_gene: TRBJ1-5; len: 15; v_gene: TRBV10-3; d_gene: .; CDR3nt: TGTGCCATCAGTGAGTCGATATTCAGCAATCAGCCCCAGCATTTT; CDR3aa: CAISESIFSNQPQHF
abundance: .; j_gene: TRBJ2-1; len: 14; v_gene: TRBV29-1; d_gene: .; CDR3nt: TGCAGCGTTGAAATTGGTAGATCCTACAATGAGCAGTTCTTC; CDR3aa: CSVEIGRSYNEQFF
abundance: .; j_gene: TRBJ2-7; len: 12; v_gene: TRBV5-1; d_gene: .; CDR3nt: TGCGCCAGCAGCTTGGAGAAGGCCGAGCAGTACTTC; CDR3aa: CASSLEKAEQYF
abundance: few; j_gene: TRBJ2-7; len: 18; v_gene: TRBV6-5; d_gene: .; CDR3nt: TGTGCCAGCAGTTACTTTGTAGTAAAAGGTAGCGAGGCCTACGAGCAGTACTTC; CDR3aa: CASSYFVVKGSEAYEQYF
abundance: .; j_gene: TRBJ1-2; len: 16; v_gene: TRBV9; d_gene: .; CDR3nt: TGTGCCAGCAGCGCCGAACCGGGACGAAGCTCCTATGGCTACACCTTC; CDR3aa: CASSAEPGRSSYGYTF
abundance: few; j_gene: TRBJ1-3; len: 15; v_gene: TRBV27; d_gene: TRBD1; CDR3nt: TGTGCCAGCAGCTTGACAGGGGGCACTGGAAACACCATATATTTT; CDR3aa: CASSLTGGTGNTIYF
abundance: .; j_gene: TRBJ1-1; len: 14; v_gene: TRBV18; d_gene: TRBD1; CDR3nt: TGTGCCAGCTCAAAAAACAGGGGGAACACTGAAGCTTTCTTT; CDR3aa: CASSKNRGNTEAFF
abundance: .; j_gene: TRBJ2-1; len: 14; v_gene: TRBV7-9; d_gene: .; CDR3nt: TGTGCCAGCAGCACCGATCTAGCGAGGGATGAGCAGTTCTTC; CDR3aa: CASSTDLARDEQFF
abundance: .; j_gene: TRBJ2-3; len: 12; v_gene: TRBV12-3/TRBV12-4; d_gene: .; CDR3nt: TGTGCCAGCAGTCCAAGGGTGGATACGCAGTATTTT; CDR3aa: CASSPRVDTQYF
abundance: many; j_gene: TRBJ2-1; len: 16; v_gene: TRBV28; d_gene: .; CDR3nt: TGTGCCAGCAGTTTATCGGGGGCCCTGGCGTACAATGAGCAGTTCTTC; CDR3aa: CASSLSGALAYNEQFF
abundance: few; j_gene: TRBJ2-5; len: 14; v_gene: TRBV15; d_gene: TRBD1; CDR3nt: TGTGCCACCAGCAGGCTAGTCAGGGGGGAGACCCAGTACTTC; CDR3aa: CATSRLVRGETQYF
abundance: many; j_gene: TRBJ2-1; len: 15; v_gene: TRBV6-5; d_gene: .; CDR3nt: TGTGCCAGCAGTTACGAAAGGCCCCGAGGCAATGAGCAGTTCTTC; CDR3aa: CASSYERPRGNEQFF
abundance: few; j_gene: TRBJ2-7; len: 13; v_gene: TRBV20-1; d_gene: TRBD1; CDR3nt: TGCAGTGCTAGTTCGGGACAGACTTACGAGCAGTACTTC; CDR3aa: CSASSGQTYEQYF
abundance: .; j_gene: TRBJ1-5; len: 13; v_gene: TRBV12-3/TRBV12-4; d_gene: .; CDR3nt: TGTGCCAGCAGTTTGCCAGAGAATCAGCCCCAGCATTTT; CDR3aa: CASSLPENQPQHF
abundance: few; j_gene: TRBJ2-1; len: 17; v_gene: TRBV3-1; d_gene: .; CDR3nt: TGTGCCAGCAGCCTATATAGGGGGGCGGGAGTGTACAATGAGCAGTTCTTC; CDR3aa: CASSLYRGAGVYNEQFF
abundance: few; j_gene: TRBJ2-1; len: 15; v_gene: TRBV18; d_gene: TRBD1; CDR3nt: TGTGCCAGCTCACAGGGACAGAACGATTACAATGAGCAGTTCTTC; CDR3aa: CASSQGQNDYNEQFF
abundance: once; j_gene: TRBJ2-1; len: 16; v_gene: TRBV7-2; d_gene: TRBD2; CDR3nt: TGTGCCAGCAGCTTATCGGGCGGGAGGATATACAATGAGCAGTTCTTC; CDR3aa: CASSLSGGRIYNEQFF
abundance: .; j_gene: TRBJ2-5; len: 15; v_gene: TRBV20-1; d_gene: TRBD2; CDR3nt: TGCAGTGCCAGATCTAGCGGGGGGGCCGAGGAGACCCAGTACTTC; CDR3aa: CSARSSGGAEETQYF
abundance: .; j_gene: TRBJ2-3; len: 17; v_gene: TRBV7-2; d_gene: TRBD1; CDR3nt: TGTGCCAGCAGTCCAACTGGGACAGGATATATCACAGATACGCAGTATTTT; CDR3aa: CASSPTGTGYITDTQYF
abundance: .; j_gene: TRBJ2-1; len: 15; v_gene: TRBV7-3; d_gene: .; CDR3nt: TGTGCCAGCAGCTTATCAGGAGGTACGTTCAATGAGCAGTTCTTC; CDR3aa: CASSLSGGTFNEQFF
abundance: many; j_gene: TRBJ2-1; len: 16; v_gene: TRBV5-1; d_gene: TRBD2; CDR3nt: TGCGCCAGCAGCAAGTCGAGCGGGAGAGTCCCGAATGAGCAGTTCTTC; CDR3aa: CASSKSSGRVPNEQFF
abundance: once; j_gene: TRBJ1-5; len: 19; v_gene: TRBV6-4; d_gene: TRBD1; CDR3nt: TGTGCCAGCAGTCGACAGGGGCCCTGCGTGTCGTATAGCAATCAGCCCCAGCATTTT; CDR3aa: CASSRQGPCVSYSNQPQHF
abundance: few; j_gene: TRBJ1-2; len: 15; v_gene: TRBV7-2; d_gene: TRBD1; CDR3nt: TGTGCCAGCAGCTTAGGTTGGACAGGTGGCTATGGCTACACCTTC; CDR3aa: CASSLGWTGGYGYTF
abundance: .; j_gene: TRBJ2-1; len: 13; v_gene: TRBV29-1; d_gene: TRBD2; CDR3nt: TGCAGCGTTGGATCGGGGGGGTGGGATGAGCAGTTCTTC; CDR3aa: CSVGSGGWDEQFF
abundance: .; j_gene: TRBJ2-2; len: 16; v_gene: TRBV20-1; d_gene: .; CDR3nt: TGCAGTGCTAGAGCTACAGGGAAAGTGAACACCGGGGAGCTGTTTTTT; CDR3aa: CSARATGKVNTGELFF
abundance: .; j_gene: TRBJ2-1; len: 15; v_gene: TRBV12-3/TRBV12-4; d_gene: .; CDR3nt: TGTGCCAGCAGTTTCGCCCCTGGACTCCTCAATGAGCAGTTCTTC; CDR3aa: CASSFAPGLLNEQFF
abundance: few; j_gene: TRBJ1-1; len: 15; v_gene: TRBV7-2; d_gene: TRBD1; CDR3nt: TGTGCCAGCAGCTTTATTCGGACAGGGAACACTGAAGCTTTCTTT; CDR3aa: CASSFIRTGNTEAFF
abundance: .; j_gene: TRBJ2-7; len: 12; v_gene: TRBV10-3; d_gene: .; CDR3nt: TGTGCCATCAGATCCAACTCCTACGAGCAGTACTTC; CDR3aa: CAIRSNSYEQYF
abundance: few; j_gene: TRBJ2-7; len: 12; v_gene: TRBV20-1; d_gene: .; CDR3nt: TGCAGTGCTAGAGAGGAGGTCTACGAGCAGTACTTC; CDR3aa: CSAREEVYEQYF
abundance: many; j_gene: TRBJ2-1; len: 15; v_gene: TRBV12-3/TRBV12-4; d_gene: TRBD2; CDR3nt: TGTGCCAGCAGTGGAACTAGCGGGAGGTCCAATGAGCAGTTCTTC; CDR3aa: CASSGTSGRSNEQFF
abundance: few; j_gene: TRBJ2-1; len: 14; v_gene: TRBV9; d_gene: .; CDR3nt: TGTGCCAGCAGCGTAGCGGGGGACTACAATGAGCAGTTCTTC; CDR3aa: CASSVAGDYNEQFF
abundance: few; j_gene: TRBJ1-3; len: 15; v_gene: TRBV12-3/TRBV12-4; d_gene: .; CDR3nt: TGTGCCAGCAGTTTGGGGGATAACTCTGGAAACACCATATATTTT; CDR3aa: CASSLGDNSGNTIYF
abundance: many; j_gene: TRBJ2-6; len: 17; v_gene: TRBV27; d_gene: .; CDR3nt: TGTGCCAGCAGTTTATATTCGCGTTCCTCTGGGGCCAACGTCCTGACTTTC; CDR3aa: CASSLYSRSSGANVLTF
abundance: many; j_gene: TRBJ2-6; len: 17; v_gene: TRBV5-1; d_gene: .; CDR3nt: TGCGCCAGCAGCTTCGGCGGTGCCTCCTCTGGGGCCAACGTCCTGACTTTC; CDR3aa: CASSFGGASSGANVLTF
abundance: .; j_gene: TRBJ2-7; len: 13; v_gene: TRBV20-1; d_gene: .; CDR3nt: TGCAGTGCTAGCGGCGTACCCTACTACGAGCAGTACTTC; CDR3aa: CSASGVPYYEQYF